The rows below give T cell receptor beta chains drawn from one sample of a study of shared clonotypes between healthy human individuals. Using immunoSEQ multiplex PCR, the repertoire was profiled, and TCRdb retains in-frame clones only, with some absent. This sample has about a million clones, with 70% to 80% found just once. Sequencing was performed on memory CD4+ T cells sorted from blood. The receptors were gathered from a man aged 18 to 29 in good health. The CDR3 runs from the conserved cysteine through the conserved F or W. D genes are given only for firm matches. Clone size is stated in some rows and not others, as once, few, many or a class when expanded.

V gene	clone size	D gene	CDR3 length	J gene	CDR3 protein	CDR3 DNA
TRBV5-1	-	-	16	TRBJ1-1	CASSVSPRGLGTEAFF	TGCGCCAGCAGTGTATCTCCGAGGGGCTTGGGTACTGAAGCTTTCTTT
TRBV6-1	few	-	14	TRBJ2-1	CASPGRSFGNEQFF	TGTGCCAGTCCCGGCAGGAGCTTCGGCAATGAGCAGTTCTTC
TRBV7-6	-	TRBD1	18	TRBJ1-1	CASSPGQGINGPNTEAFF	TGTGCCAGCAGTCCGGGACAGGGGATTAATGGCCCGAACACTGAAGCTTTCTTT
TRBV6-5	-	-	11	TRBJ2-3	CASNRGDTQYF	TGTGCCAGCAACAGAGGAGATACGCAGTATTTT
TRBV5-1	-	-	16	TRBJ2-1	CASSLDVGRKVNEQFF	TGCGCCAGCAGCTTGGATGTTGGAAGGAAGGTAAATGAGCAGTTCTTC
TRBV19	-	TRBD1	15	TRBJ1-2	CASSITWTGSFGYTF	TGTGCCAGTAGTATCACTTGGACAGGGAGTTTTGGCTACACCTTC
TRBV5-1	few	TRBD2	16	TRBJ2-1	CASSRTSGGSYNEQFF	TGCGCCAGCAGCCGAACATCGGGAGGCTCCTACAATGAGCAGTTCTTC
TRBV19	-	-	14	TRBJ1-5	CASSTELSNQPQHF	TGTGCCAGTAGTACGGAACTTAGCAATCAGCCCCAGCATTTT
TRBV19	-	-	14	TRBJ2-3	CASSISQVADTQYF	TGTGCCAGTAGTATATCCCAGGTTGCAGATACGCAGTATTTT
TRBV5-1	-	TRBD2	14	TRBJ2-7	CASRRSGGTYEQYF	TGCGCCAGCAGACGTAGCGGGGGGACCTACGAGCAGTACTTC
TRBV30	few	TRBD1	11	TRBJ1-1	CASHRGIYAFF	TGTGCCTCCCACAGGGGGATTTATGCTTTCTTT
TRBV28	few	-	16	TRBJ1-6	CASYPRGESDNSPLHF	TGTGCCAGCTATCCAAGAGGCGAATCCGATAATTCACCCCTCCACTTT
TRBV6-1	-	TRBD1	14	TRBJ1-5	CASRAAGGDQPQHF	TGTGCCAGCAGGGCGGCAGGGGGGGATCAGCCCCAGCATTTT
TRBV7-9	-	TRBD2	15	TRBJ2-7	CASSFDLAGGYEQYF	TGTGCCAGCAGCTTCGACCTAGCGGGAGGGTACGAGCAGTACTTC
TRBV14	few	-	14	TRBJ1-6	CASTLGQGPSPLHF	TGTGCCAGCACCCTGGGGCAGGGGCCTTCACCCCTCCACTTT
TRBV27	-	-	13	TRBJ2-7	CASSSWRTYEQYF	TGTGCCAGCAGTTCATGGCGTACCTACGAGCAGTACTTC
TRBV28	-	-	16	TRBJ2-3	CASSLSLLSSRDTQYF	TGTGCCAGCAGTTTATCCCTTTTGTCTTCGAGAGATACGCAGTATTTT
TRBV5-4	-	TRBD2	18	TRBJ2-2	CASSSPSSGRGNTGELFF	TGTGCCAGCAGCTCCCCTTCTAGCGGGAGAGGGAACACCGGGGAGCTGTTTTTT
TRBV30	-	-	11	TRBJ1-1	CAWTRRDEAFF	TGTGCCTGGACCCGACGCGATGAGGCTTTCTTT
TRBV6-6	-	TRBD2	16	TRBJ2-5	CASGVAGGPVGETQYF	TGTGCCAGTGGCGTAGCGGGAGGGCCCGTAGGAGAGACCCAGTACTTC
TRBV19	-	TRBD1	17	TRBJ1-1	CATEAGTGGRENTEAFF	TGTGCCACAGAGGCCGGGACAGGGGGGAGAGAGAACACTGAAGCTTTCTTT
TRBV18	-	-	16	TRBJ1-2	CASSPPWGREGYGYTF	TGTGCCAGCTCACCCCCCTGGGGCAGGGAAGGATATGGCTACACCTTC
TRBV5-6	-	TRBD1	17	TRBJ1-6	CASSWGSDRGGNSPLHF	TGTGCCAGCAGCTGGGGGTCAGACAGGGGTGGAAATTCACCCCTCCACTTT
TRBV30	few	-	13	TRBJ1-1	CAWSPNSNTEAFF	TGTGCCTGGAGTCCAAACAGTAACACTGAAGCTTTCTTT
TRBV2	-	TRBD2	15	TRBJ2-5	CASSVAGGGQETQYF	TGTGCCAGCAGTGTAGCGGGGGGGGGCCAAGAGACCCAGTACTTC
TRBV5-1	-	-	16	TRBJ1-3	CASSLAGQDSGNTIYF	TGCGCCAGCAGCTTGGCCGGCCAAGACTCTGGAAACACCATATATTTT
TRBV29-1	-	-	11	TRBJ2-7	CSVQQDYEQYF	TGCAGCGTTCAACAGGACTACGAGCAGTACTTC
TRBV5-1	-	TRBD1	14	TRBJ1-6	CASSHGQGGSPLHF	TGCGCCAGCAGCCACGGACAGGGAGGTTCACCCCTCCACTTT
TRBV28	-	-	14	TRBJ2-3	CASSLGQGTDTQYF	TGTGCCAGCAGTTTGGGGCAGGGCACAGATACGCAGTATTTT
TRBV7-9	-	-	15	TRBJ2-2	CASSLRRGGTGELFF	TGTGCCAGCAGCTTACGACGTGGTGGAACCGGGGAGCTGTTTTTT
TRBV5-1	-	-	12	TRBJ2-1	CASSLAGNEQFF	TGCGCCAGCAGCTTGGCCGGAAATGAGCAGTTCTTC
TRBV7-2	-	-	13	TRBJ2-7	CASSPQGPYEQYF	TGTGCCAGCAGCCCACAGGGACCCTACGAGCAGTACTTC
TRBV7-9	-	-	16	TRBJ1-5	CASSHPTPGSNQPQHF	TGCGCCAGCAGCCATCCCACCCCCGGGAGCAATCAGCCCCAGCATTTT
TRBV7-2	-	TRBD2	16	TRBJ2-7	CASSPLTSGGSYEQYF	TGTGCCAGCAGCCCGCTGACTAGCGGGGGGTCCTACGAGCAGTACTTC
TRBV19	-	-	15	TRBJ2-6	CASKRSGAGANVLTF	TGTGCCAGTAAACGTTCGGGCGCTGGGGCCAACGTCCTGACTTTC
TRBV9	-	TRBD1	15	TRBJ1-2	CASSVSGGAGNGYTF	TGTGCCAGCAGCGTTTCAGGGGGCGCAGGGAATGGCTACACCTTC
TRBV11-2	-	-	13	TRBJ2-5	CASSLGLQETQYF	TGTGCCAGCAGCTTAGGCCTCCAAGAGACCCAGTACTTC
TRBV27	-	-	13	TRBJ1-6	CASSLAFNSPLHF	TGTGCCAGCAGTTTAGCTTTTAATTCACCCCTCCACTTT
TRBV5-1	-	-	15	TRBJ1-6	CASSWGSRDTSPLHF	TGCGCCAGCAGCTGGGGCTCCCGGGACACCTCACCCCTCCACTTT
TRBV30	-	TRBD2	16	TRBJ2-3	CAWSVQLAGGGDTQYF	TGTGCCTGGAGTGTACAACTAGCGGGGGGAGGGGATACGCAGTATTTT
TRBV2	-	TRBD2	19	TRBJ2-2	CASSPRSGRANPNTGELFF	TGTGCCAGCAGTCCCCGTAGCGGGAGGGCCAATCCGAACACCGGGGAGCTGTTTTTT
TRBV5-1	-	TRBD2	15	TRBJ2-7	CASSLRGGGIYEQYF	TGCGCCAGCAGCTTGAGGGGCGGGGGGATCTACGAGCAGTACTTC
TRBV18	-	TRBD2	15	TRBJ2-2	CASQPSGGSTGELFF	TGTGCCAGTCAACCTAGCGGGGGCAGCACCGGGGAGCTGTTTTTT
TRBV2	-	-	14	TRBJ2-5	CASRPQGYQETQYF	TGTGCCAGCAGGCCACAGGGATACCAAGAGACCCAGTACTTC
TRBV5-6	-	-	13	TRBJ1-2	CASSLGSEGGYTF	TGTGCCAGCAGCTTGGGGTCCGAGGGTGGCTACACCTTC
TRBV5-8	many	TRBD1	16	TRBJ1-2	CASSSGTGGADRGYTF	TGTGCCAGCAGCTCCGGGACAGGGGGCGCGGATCGTGGCTACACCTTC
TRBV5-1	-	-	13	TRBJ2-3	CASRESRADTQYF	TGCGCCAGCAGGGAGAGTAGGGCAGATACGCAGTATTTT
TRBV27	few	-	13	TRBJ1-1	CASRGGTYTEAFF	TGTGCCAGCAGAGGCGGAACGTACACTGAAGCTTTCTTT
TRBV5-1	-	-	12	TRBJ2-5	CASSSGRGTQYF	TGCGCCAGCAGCTCCGGTAGGGGGACCCAGTACTTC
TRBV28	-	-	12	TRBJ1-1	CASSLLNTEAFF	TGTGCCAGCAGCTTGTTGAACACTGAAGCTTTCTTT
TRBV5-6	-	-	14	TRBJ2-3	CASSLDQRADTQYF	TGTGCCAGCAGCTTAGACCAACGGGCAGATACGCAGTATTTT
TRBV7-2	-	TRBD1	15	TRBJ1-2	CASRLGQEPNYGYTF	TGTGCCAGTCGTCTTGGACAGGAGCCCAACTATGGCTACACCTTC
TRBV28	-	TRBD2	15	TRBJ2-7	CASSTGGGTTREQYF	TGTGCCAGCAGCACCGGAGGTGGGACTACGAGAGAGCAGTACTTC
TRBV30	-	-	12	TRBJ2-2	CAWTPWAGELFF	TGTGCCTGGACTCCGTGGGCCGGGGAGCTGTTTTTT
TRBV7-4	once	-	12	TRBJ1-2	CASSLIRAGYTF	TGTGCCAGCAGCTTAATTAGGGCTGGCTACACCTTC
TRBV29-1	-	-	11	TRBJ2-5	CSATGKETQYF	TGCAGCGCGACAGGAAAAGAGACCCAGTACTTC
TRBV6-1	few	-	17	TRBJ2-1	CASSGTGERELSHEQFF	TGTGCCAGCAGTGGGACAGGGGAGCGGGAGTTGTCCCATGAGCAGTTCTTC
TRBV14	-	-	14	TRBJ2-2	CASSQVENTGELFF	TGTGCCAGCAGCCAAGTAGAGAACACCGGGGAGCTGTTTTTT
TRBV28	-	TRBD1	16	TRBJ1-5	CASSFGTASSNQPQHF	TGTGCCAGCAGTTTCGGGACAGCCAGTAGCAATCAGCCCCAGCATTTT